The sequence of this T cell receptor beta chain was determined in a study of cytomegalovirus exposure and HLA in healthy donors (TCRdb year 2017). For the study in its entirety: An earlier analysis of some 600 of the donors reported over 250 Gb of sequence data and 95 million to 130 million unique TCR beta sequences obtained from 150 million to 200 million T cells. Approximately 310 gigabases of sequencing data and around 85 million unique TCR sequences made up an early release that covered 500 to 650 HLA-typed donors. Of the approximately 400 genotyped donors, roughly 76% were placed in the genetic ancestry cluster associated with self-reported Caucasian donors. The study aimed to test whether cataloging public T cell receptors could reveal signatures of past pathogen exposure. The study profiled the T cell repertoires of around 700 subjects by immunosequencing and related them to cytomegalovirus serostatus. Besides the first cohort of roughly 700 subjects, a separate validation cohort made up of 120 different subjects was used. To predict cytomegalovirus infection status, the study combined high-throughput TCR immunosequencing, statistical association of individual TCRs with disease status, and machine learning. To study patterns of TCR occurrence, a later analysis re-analyzed previously published TCR beta repertoires from hundreds of donors and added high-resolution HLA genotyping. The later analysis used no new phenotypic data to find candidate immune exposures, relying instead on TCR beta sequences and their occurrence across donors. In an earlier analysis of roughly 600 of the donors, high-throughput TCR beta sequencing was used to judge whether each TCR beta V gene segment behaved as functional or pseudogenic. Donor age, sex, ethnicity and CMV serostatus were compiled alongside the repertoire data. A later genetic analysis used genome-wide SNP genotypes for 398 of the 666 donors, treating that subset as a discovery cohort. Every discovery cohort repertoire had been produced on one sequencing platform. HLA typing included class I and class II loci at four-digit resolution. Typing coverage varied by locus: roughly 620-640 donors for A, B, C, DRB1 and DQB1; more than 500 for DQA1; about 600 for DPA1; around 450 for DPB1. Because of strong linkage in the cohort, 4 to 6 DR-DQ haplotypes were treated as single units for association and clustering. Among some 400 genotyped donors of the cohort, an average of around 240,000 unique TCR beta nucleotide sequences was sequenced per donor, of which 15% to 20% were non-productive.

Regarding this clone: Its antigen is not yet known. No quality values exist for individual bases; no much larger clone is one base distant.

Study-level results and caveats: The earlier analysis of about 600 of the donors excluded some 15 rarely observed V segments, including chromosome 9 orphons, because counts were too low. Some IMGT-functional V segments, including TRBV6-2 and TRBV6-3, could not be told apart with the 87-base-pair reads, so those segments were excluded. According to a later analysis, TCR association rates differed among HLA loci, with DRB1 alleles showing the most associated TCRs and HLA-C alleles showing the fewest. In an earlier analysis of some 500 of the donors, most TCR beta V segments appeared in productive rearrangements about 90% or about 30% of the time, broadly matching IMGT annotations. Correlated functional status among segregating V segments might reflect linkage disequilibrium, but an unknown experimental factor could not be ruled out. A later genetic analysis associated a missense DCLRE1C variant with V-gene and J-gene trimming of TCR beta chains, and an independent cohort replicated the association. The study listed 170 or so TCR beta chains as associated with cytomegalovirus. Compared with the 666-donor mean, donors in an Asian-associated ancestry cluster had fewer N-insertions in productive TCRs, according to a later genetic analysis. According to the authors, the approach could potentially be generalized to other disease states and immunological phenotypes. At a false discovery rate of 0.05, a later analysis linked roughly 17,000 TCR beta sequences to specific HLA alleles. Most TCR sequences were seen in very few donors, while some public TCRs were found in many individuals. Three of the identified cytomegalovirus-associated TCR beta chains were confirmed in vitro to be specific for cytomegalovirus antigens. The classifier was reported to diagnose cytomegalovirus status with high specificity and sensitivity in both the original cohort and the validation cohort. This cohort had only TCR beta chains sequenced, and the lack of alpha or paired-chain data limited which features could be detected. Strong co-occurrence of HLA alleles, especially DR and DQ, made assigning TCR associations to individual alleles difficult. A group of highly shared sequence variants was considered likely to be a technical artifact of the sequencing pipeline. Compared with equally common non-associated chains, HLA-associated TCR beta chains in a later analysis were more clonally expanded and had lower generation probabilities. Because HLA typing was missing for some donors at each locus, association tests included only the typed subset. CMV serostatus was the only immune exposure information available for the cohort. According to a later analysis, most CMV-associated TCR beta chains appeared to be HLA-restricted, and the HLA associations seemed to be driven largely by CMV exposure. In a later analysis, several top co-occurrence clusters were reported to appear linked to parvovirus B19, influenza, CMV and Epstein-Barr virus. A further reported finding was that TCR beta sequences accurately predicted the HLA-A and HLA-B alleles for most subjects in the first cohort. Roughly uniform sequencing depth across donors was assumed in presence/absence analyses, although this assumption may not hold.

The cohort comprised 710 or so healthy bone marrow donors. At the time of sampling, all cohort members were nominally healthy, though unrecorded immune exposures were likely present. The donor was CMV seronegative and was included in the group of a few hundred seronegative cohort members. A peripheral blood sample was provided by each donor, and peripheral blood mononuclear cells were used for TCR beta sequencing. Genomic DNA extraction from the blood cell samples was performed with the Qiagen DNeasy Blood Extraction Kit. Library generation was performed with the immunoSEQ multiplex PCR assay. A mixture of 60 forward primers for TCR Vbeta segments and 13 reverse primers for TCR Jbeta segments was used in the multiplex PCR. The CDR3 region of rearranged TCR beta genes was amplified from genomic DNA by a multiplex PCR assay. The amplified TCR beta libraries were sequenced on the Illumina HiSeq System as 87-base-pair reads. In the original analysis: In a later analysis, roughly 80 million unique TCR beta chains were counted across the roughly 610 repertoires, and around 10 million of these chains were shared by at least two donors. Raw reads were error-corrected and collapsed into unique sequences by a nearest-neighbor algorithm in which closely related sequences were merged to remove PCR and sequencing errors. V, D and J gene segments were assigned by aligning CDR3 sequences to IMGT reference sequences. For a sequence to be retained, at least a six-nucleotide match to both a V gene segment and a J gene segment was required. A rearrangement counted as productive if the CDR3 had no stop codons and remained in frame with V and J, and every other rearrangement counted as non-productive. CDR3 was defined by IMGT convention, running from the second conserved V-encoded cysteine to the conserved J-encoded phenylalanine. In an earlier analysis of around 570 of the donors, sequences lacking an unambiguous match to a single V gene segment were excluded. In an earlier analysis of 500 to 750 of the donors, V segments were called functional above 56.7% productive rearrangements and were called segregating when the between-donor standard deviation exceeded 5%. A statistical classification framework was built to diagnose cytomegalovirus status from the catalog of TCR beta chain sequences. In a later analysis, V and J genes were assigned by comparing TCR nucleotide sequences against IMGT/GENE-DB human TR gene sequences. Using the TCRdist pipeline, a later analysis assigned CDR3 sequences along with most-parsimonious VDJ recombination scenarios. A later analysis defined each TCR beta chain by its CDR3 amino acid sequence plus V-gene family, and excluded reads lacking a unique V-gene family. To address suspected cross-contamination and a sequencing artifact, a later analysis removed 550 to 750 highly shared, low-generation-probability nucleotide sequences. In a later analysis, a clonal expansion index was calculated for each public chain from normalized within-repertoire ranks of inferred template counts. Generation probabilities in a later analysis came from a VDJ recombination model fitted to out-of-frame rearrangements, and those results were checked against IGoR. In a later analysis, TCR-TCR, TCR-HLA and TCR-CMV co-occurrence was scored with hypergeometric tests, and a repertoire-size bias correction was applied to TCR pairs. In a later analysis, false discovery rates were estimated by permuting HLA or CMV assignments 20 times. In a later analysis, co-occurring TCRs were grouped using DBSCAN, with TCRdist sequence similarity added in when clustering inside HLA-allele-positive subsets. Co-occurrence clustering excluded repertoires with fewer than 30,000 or more than 120,000 public chains, plus five with anomalous nucleotide sharing. TCRdb obtained this table from immuneACCESS and retained in-frame rearrangements with V and J assigned. These tables miss some clones; where compared with another copy, unresolved V genes account for less than half of the shortfall, and the remainder is unexplained. V and J calls and clone size are as listed in that table; D and trimming were resolved from the DNA. This sample has a few hundred thousand clones in its table, and approximately 80% of those were observed once. Just over 1.4% of the sample comes from the top ten.

V drops 3 bases and J drops 13 bases, leaving 13 bases in between. CDR1 WNHNN and CDR2 SYGVQD are derived from the germline V gene (reference sequence). From cysteine to phenylalanine, the CDR3 is 12 amino acids long. Only CDR3 DNA remains: 36 bases, in frame from the first base. The chain is assembled from TRBV10-1 and TRBJ2-4; a weak D assignment points to TRBD1 (6 bases agree). The source material was PBMCs. The sequence was collected from a girl under 18 in good health and CMV-seronegative. The DNA sequence is given as TGCGCCAGCAGTGAAGTAACAGGGAGCCAGTACTTC. This is translated as CASSEVTGSQYF.